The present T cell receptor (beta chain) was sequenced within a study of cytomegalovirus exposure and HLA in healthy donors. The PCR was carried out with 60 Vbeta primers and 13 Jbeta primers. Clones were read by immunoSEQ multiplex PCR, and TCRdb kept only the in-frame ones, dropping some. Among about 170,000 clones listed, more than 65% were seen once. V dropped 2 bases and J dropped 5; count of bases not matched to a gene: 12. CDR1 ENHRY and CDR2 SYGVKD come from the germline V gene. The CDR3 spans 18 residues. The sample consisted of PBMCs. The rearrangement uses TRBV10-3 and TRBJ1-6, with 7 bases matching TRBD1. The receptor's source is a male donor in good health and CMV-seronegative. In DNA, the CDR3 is TGTGCCATCAGTGAGACGACGGGACAGCGAACTAATAATTCACCCCTCCACTTT. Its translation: CAISETTGQRTNNSPLHF.